Following are 2 T cell receptor beta chains from one sample sequenced in a study of blood T cell repertoires in COVID-19. The table came from immunoSEQ multiplex PCR; TCRdb's copy has only in-frame clones and leaves some out. The data contain over 200,000 clones, 75% to 90% of them singletons. Sequencing was carried out using peripheral blood. All receptors come from a human donor in a cohort sampled during active COVID-19.

The V gene is TRBV7-2, the J gene TRBJ2-4; TRBD2 agrees at 16 bases. CDR1 SGHTA and CDR2 FQGNSA come from the germline V gene. There are 20 residues in the CDR3. With V trimmed by 0 bases and J by 1 base, 6 bases remained unmatched. CDR3: CASSLAVGLAGGLAKNIQYF. DNA for the CDR3: TGTGCCAGCAGCTTAGCCGTGGGACTAGCGGGAGGGCTTGCCAAAAACATTCAGTACTTC. Looking up the rest from reference TRBV7-2 and TRBJ2-4 gives the full variable domain: GAGVSQSPSNKVTEKGKDVELRCDPISGHTALYWYRQSLGQGLEFLIYFQGNSAPDKSGLPSDRFSAERTGGSVSTLTIQRTQQEDSAVYLCASSLAVGLAGGLAKNIQYFGAGTRLSVL.

This chain connects TRBV23-1 to TRBJ1-1; TRBD1 matches 7 bases. TRBV23-1 is known as an ORF, though its function is uncertain. V shed 0 bases, J shed 4 bases, and the junction held 5 bases outside the gene matches. This CDR3 region has 15 residues. CDR3 bases: TGCGCCAGCAGTCAATCGGCCCACAGGGGCACTGAAGCTTTCTTT. It codes for CASSQSAHRGTEAFF.